This record concerns one T cell receptor (beta chain) sequence. Here immunoSEQ multiplex PCR was the method, and the copy in TCRdb shows in-frame clones only, minus some. The table has some 200,000 clones, around 90% seen once; the top ten hold approximately 1.5%. V gave up 2 bases and J gave up 2 bases, with 9 bases separating them. The CDR3 covers 15 residues. CDR1 MNHEY and CDR2 SMNVEV come from the germline V gene (reference sequence). The data originate from a study of blood T cell repertoires in COVID-19. The clonotype comes from a man younger than 35 with active or convalescent COVID-19. V gene TRBV27 combines with J gene TRBJ1-4; D may be TRBD1 (5 bases). Sequencing was performed on peripheral blood. DNA of the CDR3: TGTGCCAGCAGTTTAGAGCGGGGCACTAATGAAAAACTGTTTTTT. Protein sequence: CASSLERGTNEKLFF.